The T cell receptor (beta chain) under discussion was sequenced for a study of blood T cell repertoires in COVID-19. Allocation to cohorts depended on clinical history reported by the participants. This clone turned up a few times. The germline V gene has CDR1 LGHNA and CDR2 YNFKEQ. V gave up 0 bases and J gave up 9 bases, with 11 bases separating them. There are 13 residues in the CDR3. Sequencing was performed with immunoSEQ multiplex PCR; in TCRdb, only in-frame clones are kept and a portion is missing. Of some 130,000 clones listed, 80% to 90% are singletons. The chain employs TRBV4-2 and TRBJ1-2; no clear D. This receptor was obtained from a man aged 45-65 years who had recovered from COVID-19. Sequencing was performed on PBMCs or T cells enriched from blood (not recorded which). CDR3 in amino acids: CASSQDRRASYTF. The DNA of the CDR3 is TGTGCCAGCAGCCAAGATAGGCGGGCAAGCTACACCTTC.